Listed below are T cell receptor beta chains from one sample, sequenced in a study of blood T cell repertoires in COVID-19. Sequenced by immunoSEQ multiplex PCR; TCRdb stores in-frame clones only, minus some. The sample consists of about 120,000 clones, around 90% of them appearing once. The specimen was peripheral blood. The receptors were gathered from a woman aged 55-70 years with COVID-19, enrolled during active disease. The CDR3 runs from the conserved cysteine through the conserved F or W. The order of the fields is clone size, J gene, V gene, D gene, CDR3 DNA, CDR3 protein. A D gene is named only where the DNA matches it firmly. Clone sizes are given selectively: once, few, many, or a class where the clone is expanded.

>-|TRBJ2-5|TRBV11-3|TRBD2
TGTGCCAGCAGCCCAAGCGGGGCAGAGACCCAGTACTTC
CASSPSGAETQYF
>-|TRBJ1-1|TRBV25-1|TRBD1
TGTGCCAGCAGTCCACGGACAGGGGGCAAAACTTTCTTT
CASSPRTGGKTFF
>-|TRBJ1-1|TRBV7-9|-
TGTGCCAGCAGCAATACTGAGAACACTGAAGCTTTCTTT
CASSNTENTEAFF
>-|TRBJ2-3|TRBV7-3|TRBD1
TGTGCCAGCAGGGGACAGGGCGCCGCAGATACGCAGTATTTT
CASRGQGAADTQYF
>once|TRBJ1-2|TRBV7-8|-
TGTGCCAGCAGCTCCCATGTCAGTATCTATGGCTACACCTTC
CASSSHVSIYGYTF
>-|TRBJ2-7|TRBV19|TRBD1
TGTGCCAGTAGTATAGTGGTGGGCGAGAGGGGGCACGAGCAGTACTTC
CASSIVVGERGHEQYF
>-|TRBJ2-3|TRBV30|-
TGTGCCTGGAGCCTCGGAGGAGAACCCACAGATACGCAGTATTTT
CAWSLGGEPTDTQYF
>-|TRBJ1-1|TRBV3-1/TRBV3-2|-
TGTGCCAGCAGCCAAGTGGGGGGGGACACTGAAGCTTTCTTT
CASSQVGGDTEAFF
>-|TRBJ2-1|TRBV19|TRBD1
TGTGCCAGTAGTATCCCGGGACAGGGGAAGTATGAGCAGTTCTTC
CASSIPGQGKYEQFF
>-|TRBJ2-7|TRBV4-3|TRBD1
TGCGCCAGCAGCCCTACCCTCGTATCAGGGGGCTACGAGCAGTACTTC
CASSPTLVSGGYEQYF
>-|TRBJ1-1|TRBV18|TRBD1
TGTGCCAGCTCACCACTACACGGACAGGGAAAGGCTGAAGCTTTCTTT
CASSPLHGQGKAEAFF
>-|TRBJ1-3|TRBV27|TRBD1
TGTGCCAGCAGTAACAGGGGGCTCTCTGGAAACACCATATATTTT
CASSNRGLSGNTIYF
>few|TRBJ1-1|TRBV7-2|-
TGTGCCAGCAGCTTAGAAACAGGGAGGGACACTGAAGCTTTCTTT
CASSLETGRDTEAFF
>once|TRBJ2-1|TRBV23-1|-
TGCGCCAGCAGTCAGCCGGTCCTTTACAATGAGCAGTTCTTC
CASSQPVLYNEQFF
>-|TRBJ2-1|TRBV29-1|TRBD2
TGCAGCGTTGAAGATCTAGCGGGGGGGCTCCTTAAATACAATGAGCAGTTCTTC
CSVEDLAGGLLKYNEQFF
>-|TRBJ2-4|TRBV6-1|TRBD2
TGTGCCAGCAGTGATGCTCCACTAGCGGTACTAGCCAAAAACATTCAGTACTTC
CASSDAPLAVLAKNIQYF
>-|TRBJ2-1|TRBV5-1|TRBD2
TGCGCCAGCAGTAGGACTAGCGGGGCCTACAATGAGCAGTTCTTC
CASSRTSGAYNEQFF
>few|TRBJ1-3|TRBV7-8|TRBD1
TGTGCCAGCAGCGTGACAGGGGGCACCTCTGGAAACACCATATATTTT
CASSVTGGTSGNTIYF
>-|TRBJ1-3|TRBV18|TRBD1
TGTGCCAGCTCATCCAAGACAGGGAACTCTGGAAACACCATATATTTT
CASSSKTGNSGNTIYF
>few|TRBJ1-2|TRBV19|-
TGTGCCAGTAGACCCCCGGGAGTGAGAGGGGGCTACACCTTC
CASRPPGVRGGYTF
>-|TRBJ1-2|TRBV19|-
TGTGCCAGTCGGCGGACAGACTATGGCTACACCTTC
CASRRTDYGYTF
>-|TRBJ2-5|TRBV6-5|-
TGTGCCAGCCTACAGGGATTGGTGCAAGAGACCCAGTACTTC
CASLQGLVQETQYF
>-|TRBJ1-6|TRBV7-2|-
TGTGCCAGCAGCCTATATAATTCACCCCTCCACTTT
CASSLYNSPLHF
>-|TRBJ2-7|TRBV5-1|-
TGCGCCAGCAGCTTTGGCCGTACAGGGATAGGGTACGAGCAGTACTTC
CASSFGRTGIGYEQYF
>-|TRBJ1-2|TRBV3-1/TRBV3-2|-
TGTGCCAGCAGCCAAGATGGGCATTATAACTATGGCTACACCTTC
CASSQDGHYNYGYTF
>-|TRBJ1-1|TRBV7-2|-
TGTGCCAGCAGCTTGCGACAGCAACCGAACACTGAAGCTTTCTTT
CASSLRQQPNTEAFF
>-|TRBJ1-4|TRBV3-1/TRBV3-2|-
TGTGCCAGCAGCATCCGGGGTACTAATGAAAAACTGTTTTTT
CASSIRGTNEKLFF
>-|TRBJ2-3|TRBV7-3|-
TGTGCCAGCAGCTCCACCGGGACTAGCACAGATACGCAGTATTTT
CASSSTGTSTDTQYF
>-|TRBJ1-6|TRBV7-2|-
TGTGCCAGCAGCTTAGAACAGGCCCTCTATAATTCACCCCTCCACTTT
CASSLEQALYNSPLHF
>-|TRBJ1-1|TRBV3-1/TRBV3-2|-
TGTGCCAGCAGCCAAGATAGGACAAGAACTGAAGCTTTCTTT
CASSQDRTRTEAFF